What follows is one TCR beta chain and its context. The sample belongs to a study of T cells in localized non-small cell lung cancer. Here immunoSEQ multiplex PCR was the method, and the copy in TCRdb shows in-frame clones only, minus some. The table shows about 21,000 clones, with approximately 84% occurring only once. This receptor was identified in a man aged 35 to 69 with stage I lung adenocarcinoma. Sample: peripheral blood, taken before any cancer treatment.

The CDR3 here is CASSIAGGPNEQFF. The CDR3 coding sequence is TGTGCCAGTAGTATAGCTGGGGGGCCGAATGAGCAGTTCTTC. V usage is TRBV19 and J usage is TRBJ2-1; D assignment may be TRBD1 or TRBD2 (6 bases each). Germline CDR1 LNHDA, CDR2 SQIVND (reference sequence). The CDR3 consists of 14 residues. V was cut by 1 base and J by 7 bases, with 11 bases left in between.